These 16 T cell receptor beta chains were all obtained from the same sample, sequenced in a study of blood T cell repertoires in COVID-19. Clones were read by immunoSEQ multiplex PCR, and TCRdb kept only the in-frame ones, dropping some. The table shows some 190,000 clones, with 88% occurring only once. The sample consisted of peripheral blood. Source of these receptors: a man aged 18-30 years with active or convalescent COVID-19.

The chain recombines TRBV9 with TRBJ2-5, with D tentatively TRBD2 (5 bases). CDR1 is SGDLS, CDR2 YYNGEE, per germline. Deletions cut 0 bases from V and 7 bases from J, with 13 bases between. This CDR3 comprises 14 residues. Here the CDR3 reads CASSVGVAGGTQYF. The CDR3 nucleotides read TGTGCCAGCAGCGTAGGGGTTGCGGGTGGGACCCAGTACTTC.

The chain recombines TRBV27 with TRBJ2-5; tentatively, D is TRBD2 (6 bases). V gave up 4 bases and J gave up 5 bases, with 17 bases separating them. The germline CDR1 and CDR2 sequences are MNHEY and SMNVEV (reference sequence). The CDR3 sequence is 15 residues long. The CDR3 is CASSSGGPAAETQYF. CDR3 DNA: TGTGCCAGCAGTTCCGGGGGACCCGCGGCGGAGACCCAGTACTTC.

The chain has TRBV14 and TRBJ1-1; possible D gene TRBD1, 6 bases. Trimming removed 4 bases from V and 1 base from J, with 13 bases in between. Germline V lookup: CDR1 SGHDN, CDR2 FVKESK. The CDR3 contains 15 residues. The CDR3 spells CASSRRTAPNTEAFF. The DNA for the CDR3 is TGTGCCAGCAGCCGAAGGACAGCACCGAACACTGAAGCTTTCTTT.

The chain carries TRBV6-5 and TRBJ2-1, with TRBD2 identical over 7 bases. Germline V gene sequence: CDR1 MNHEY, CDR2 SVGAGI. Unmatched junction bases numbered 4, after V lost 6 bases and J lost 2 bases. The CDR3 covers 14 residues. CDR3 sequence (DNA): TGTGCCAGCAGAGGACTAGGGGCCTACAATGAGCAGTTCTTC. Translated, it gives CASRGLGAYNEQFF.

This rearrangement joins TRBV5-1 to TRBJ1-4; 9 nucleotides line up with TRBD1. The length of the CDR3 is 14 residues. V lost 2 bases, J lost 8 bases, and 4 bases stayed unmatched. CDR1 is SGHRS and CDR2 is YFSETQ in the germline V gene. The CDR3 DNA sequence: TGCGCCAGCAGCTTCGGACAGGGGAGGGAAAAACTGTTTTTT. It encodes CASSFGQGREKLFF.

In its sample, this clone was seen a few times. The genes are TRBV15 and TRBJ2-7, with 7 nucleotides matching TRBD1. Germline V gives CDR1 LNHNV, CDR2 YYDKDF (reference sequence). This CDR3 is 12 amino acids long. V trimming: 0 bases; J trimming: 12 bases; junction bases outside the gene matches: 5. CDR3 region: CATSRDRDRPYF. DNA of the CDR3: TGTGCCACCAGCAGAGATCGGGACAGACCGTACTTC. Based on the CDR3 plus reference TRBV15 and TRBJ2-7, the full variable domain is DAMVIQNPRYQVTQFGKPVTLSCSQTLNHNVMYWYQQKSSQAPKLLFHYYDKDFNNEADTPDNFQSRRPNTSFCFLDIRSPGLGDTAMYLCATSRDRDRPYFGPGTRLTVT.

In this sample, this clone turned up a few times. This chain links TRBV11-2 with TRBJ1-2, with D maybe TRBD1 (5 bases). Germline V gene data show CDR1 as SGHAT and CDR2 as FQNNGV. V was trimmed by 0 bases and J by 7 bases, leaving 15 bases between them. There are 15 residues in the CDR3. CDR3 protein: CASSLELGGVVGYTF. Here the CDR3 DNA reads TGTGCCAGCAGCTTAGAGTTGGGGGGAGTCGTTGGCTACACCTTC. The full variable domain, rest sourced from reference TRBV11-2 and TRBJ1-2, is EAGVAQSPRYKIIEKRQSVAFWCNPISGHATLYWYQQILGQGPKLLIQFQNNGVVDDSQLPKDRFSAERLKGVDSTLKIQPAKLEDSAVYLCASSLELGGVVGYTFGSGTRLTVV.

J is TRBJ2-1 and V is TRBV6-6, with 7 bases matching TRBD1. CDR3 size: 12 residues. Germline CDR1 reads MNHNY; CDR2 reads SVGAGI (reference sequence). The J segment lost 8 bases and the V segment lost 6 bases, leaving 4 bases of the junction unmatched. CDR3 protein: CASSQGDDEQFF. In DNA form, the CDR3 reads TGTGCCAGCAGCCAGGGGGATGATGAGCAGTTCTTC.

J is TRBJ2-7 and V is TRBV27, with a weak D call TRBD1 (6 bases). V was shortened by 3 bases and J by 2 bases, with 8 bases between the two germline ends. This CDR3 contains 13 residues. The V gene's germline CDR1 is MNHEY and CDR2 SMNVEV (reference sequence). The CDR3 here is CASSFGQTYEQYF. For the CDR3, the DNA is TGTGCCAGCAGTTTCGGACAGACCTACGAGCAGTACTTC.

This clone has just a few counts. The CDR3 loop is CASSLVGGVNTEAFF. CDR3 nucleotide sequence: TGTGCCAGCAGCTTAGTAGGGGGGGTTAACACTGAAGCTTTCTTT. The gene calls are TRBV11-2 and TRBJ1-1; tentative D call: TRBD1 (6 bases). CDR3 size: 15 residues. Germline loops: CDR1 SGHAT, CDR2 FQNNGV. Trimming removed 1 base at V and 2 bases at J, with 11 bases between.

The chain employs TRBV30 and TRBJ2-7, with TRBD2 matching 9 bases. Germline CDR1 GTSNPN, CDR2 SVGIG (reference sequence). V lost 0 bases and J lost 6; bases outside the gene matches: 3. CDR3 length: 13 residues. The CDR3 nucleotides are TGTGCCTGGAGTGTCGGGCGGGAGGGCGAGCAGTACTTC. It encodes CAWSVGREGEQYF.

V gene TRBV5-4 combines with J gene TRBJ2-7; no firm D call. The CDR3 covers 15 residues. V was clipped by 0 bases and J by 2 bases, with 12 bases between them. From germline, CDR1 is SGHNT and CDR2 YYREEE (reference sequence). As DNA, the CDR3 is TGTGCCAGCAGCTTGGGCAACAGAAAGCCCTACGAGCAGTACTTC. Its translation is CASSLGNRKPYEQYF.

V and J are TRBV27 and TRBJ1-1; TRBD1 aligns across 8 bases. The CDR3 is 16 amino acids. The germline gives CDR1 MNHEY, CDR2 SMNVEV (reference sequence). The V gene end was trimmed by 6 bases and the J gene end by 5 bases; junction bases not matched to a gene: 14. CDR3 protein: CASSRRTGRVGTEAFF. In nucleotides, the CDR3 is TGTGCCAGCAGCCGTAGGACAGGGCGCGTAGGGACTGAAGCTTTCTTT.

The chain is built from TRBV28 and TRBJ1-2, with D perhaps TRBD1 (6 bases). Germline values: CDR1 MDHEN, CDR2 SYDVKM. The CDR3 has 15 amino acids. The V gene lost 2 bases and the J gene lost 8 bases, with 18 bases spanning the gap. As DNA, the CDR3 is TGTGCCAGCAGTTTACGGGGAGTAGGGGGTGACGGCTACACCTTC. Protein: CASSLRGVGGDGYTF.

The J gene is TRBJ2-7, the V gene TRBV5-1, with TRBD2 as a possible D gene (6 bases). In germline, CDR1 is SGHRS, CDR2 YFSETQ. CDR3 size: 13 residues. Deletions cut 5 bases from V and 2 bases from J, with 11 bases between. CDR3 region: CASSSAGPYEQYF. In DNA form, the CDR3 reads TGCGCCAGCAGTTCCGCGGGGCCCTACGAGCAGTACTTC.

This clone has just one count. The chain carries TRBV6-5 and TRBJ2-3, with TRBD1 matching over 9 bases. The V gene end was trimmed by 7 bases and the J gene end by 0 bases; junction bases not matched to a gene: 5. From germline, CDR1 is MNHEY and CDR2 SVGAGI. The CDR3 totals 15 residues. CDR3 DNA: TGTGCCAGCAATCCACAGGGGGCCAGCACAGATACGCAGTATTTT. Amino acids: CASNPQGASTDTQYF.